This entry lists 11 T cell receptor beta chains sequenced from one sample in a study of blood T cell repertoires in COVID-19. Libraries were prepared by immunoSEQ multiplex PCR; TCRdb keeps only in-frame clonotypes and omits some of them. Counted here are approximately 140,000 clones, over 80% occurring once; the ten biggest clones make up 10% to 13%. Sequencing input: peripheral blood. The receptors originated from a man aged 60 to 69 with active or convalescent COVID-19.

The chain uses TRBV5-6 and TRBJ1-1, with 9 bases matching TRBD1. The germline V gene has CDR1 SGHDT and CDR2 YYEEEE. J gave up 0 bases and V 3 bases, and 6 bases lay outside the gene matches. The CDR3 length is 16 residues. The CDR3 bases are TGTGCCAGCAGCTGGGGGGACAGGGCCCTGAACACTGAAGCTTTCTTT. It is translated as CASSWGDRALNTEAFF.

CDR3 nucleotides: TGCGCCAGCAGTGACCGGGGAAGGGAGACCCAGTACTTC. Amino acid sequence: CASSDRGRETQYF. The chain uses TRBV10-1 and TRBJ2-5, with D perhaps matching TRBD2 (5 bases). CDR1 and CDR2 from the germline V gene are WNHNN and SYGVQD (reference sequence). The CDR3 is 13 residues long. The V end was cut by 3 bases, the J end by 5 bases, with 10 bases between.

CDR3 protein: CASSRTGATEAFF. The CDR3 DNA reads TGTGCCAGCAGCCGAACAGGGGCCACTGAAGCTTTCTTT. The gene calls are TRBV27 and TRBJ1-1, with 7 bases identical to TRBD1. This CDR3 contains 13 residues. Germline CDR1 reads MNHEY; CDR2 reads SMNVEV (reference sequence). V trimming: 6 bases; J trimming: 4 bases; junction bases outside the gene matches: 5.

V and J are TRBV9 and TRBJ2-1; TRBD2 matches at 7 bases. V lost 3 bases, J lost 0 bases, and 3 bases stayed unmatched. The V gene's germline CDR1 is SGDLS and CDR2 YYNGEE. This CDR3 spans 15 amino acids. The CDR3 DNA sequence: TGTGCCAGCAGCGACAGCGGGGCCTCCTACAATGAGCAGTTCTTC. Translated: CASSDSGASYNEQFF.

This clone came up a few times. The chain couples TRBV19 to TRBJ2-7; D unresolved. Deletions cut 5 bases from V and 2 bases from J, with 10 bases between. Germline CDR1 and CDR2: LNHDA and SQIVND (reference sequence). This CDR3 comprises 13 residues. CDR3 amino acids: CASSFQATYEQYF. The CDR3 DNA reads TGTGCCAGTAGTTTCCAGGCCACCTACGAGCAGTACTTC.

V is TRBV7-6 and J is TRBJ1-1, with D maybe TRBD1 (6 bases). The ends were cut back, 5 bases at V and 3 bases at J, with 13 bases in the middle. CDR3 length: 14 amino acids. Looked up from germline, CDR1 is SGHVS and CDR2 is FNYEAQ. Here the CDR3 DNA reads TGTGCCAGCAGCCCTTACAGGGCGCACACTGAAGCTTTCTTT. It is translated as CASSPYRAHTEAFF.

The gene calls are TRBV6-5 and TRBJ1-5; 7 bases are shared with TRBD1. With V trimmed by 5 bases and J by 7 bases, 5 bases remained unmatched. From germline, CDR1 is MNHEY and CDR2 SVGAGI. The CDR3 covers 13 residues. The CDR3 region has the DNA TGTGCCAGCAGTAGGGGGCTGGAGCAGCCCCAGCATTTT. Encoded protein: CASSRGLEQPQHF.

The chain carries TRBV24-1 and TRBJ2-7; the match to TRBD1 covers 9 bases. With 4 bases clipped from V and 1 base from J, the junction kept 7 bases outside the gene matches. Germline CDR1 KGHDR, CDR2 SFDVKD. This CDR3 contains 16 residues. The CDR3 DNA reads as TGTGCCACCAGTGAGGCATCCGGGACAGGGTCCTACGAGCAGTACTTC. Amino acids: CATSEASGTGSYEQYF.

The V and J genes are TRBV29-1 and TRBJ2-7; 10 bases line up with TRBD1. V lost 5 bases to trimming and J lost 1 base; unmatched junction nucleotides: 2. This CDR3 has 13 amino acids. CDR1 is SQVTM and CDR2 is ANQGSEA in the germline V gene. CDR3 DNA: TGCAGCGTTAGGACAGGGGGGTCCTACGAGCAGTACTTC. Its protein product is CSVRTGGSYEQYF.

V gene TRBV29-1 combines with J gene TRBJ2-7; D is perhaps TRBD2 (6 bases). The CDR3 sequence is 12 residues long. Trimming removed 3 bases from V and 3 bases from J, with 9 bases in between. Germline V gene data show CDR1 as SQVTM and CDR2 as ANQGSEA. The CDR3 sequence: CSVDGGNYEQYF. CDR3 nucleotide sequence: TGCAGCGTTGACGGGGGAAACTACGAGCAGTACTTC.

Written as DNA, the CDR3 is TGTGCCAGCAGTCCCTGGGGGGGGGCCTCCTTCTTGTTTTTT. This codes for CASSPWGGASFLFF. V usage is TRBV28 and J usage is TRBJ1-4; the D gene is possibly TRBD1 (6 bases). The CDR3 runs to 14 residues. The germline V and J ends were trimmed by 5 bases and 15 bases, with 22 bases remaining between them. Germline V gene sequence: CDR1 MDHEN, CDR2 SYDVKM.